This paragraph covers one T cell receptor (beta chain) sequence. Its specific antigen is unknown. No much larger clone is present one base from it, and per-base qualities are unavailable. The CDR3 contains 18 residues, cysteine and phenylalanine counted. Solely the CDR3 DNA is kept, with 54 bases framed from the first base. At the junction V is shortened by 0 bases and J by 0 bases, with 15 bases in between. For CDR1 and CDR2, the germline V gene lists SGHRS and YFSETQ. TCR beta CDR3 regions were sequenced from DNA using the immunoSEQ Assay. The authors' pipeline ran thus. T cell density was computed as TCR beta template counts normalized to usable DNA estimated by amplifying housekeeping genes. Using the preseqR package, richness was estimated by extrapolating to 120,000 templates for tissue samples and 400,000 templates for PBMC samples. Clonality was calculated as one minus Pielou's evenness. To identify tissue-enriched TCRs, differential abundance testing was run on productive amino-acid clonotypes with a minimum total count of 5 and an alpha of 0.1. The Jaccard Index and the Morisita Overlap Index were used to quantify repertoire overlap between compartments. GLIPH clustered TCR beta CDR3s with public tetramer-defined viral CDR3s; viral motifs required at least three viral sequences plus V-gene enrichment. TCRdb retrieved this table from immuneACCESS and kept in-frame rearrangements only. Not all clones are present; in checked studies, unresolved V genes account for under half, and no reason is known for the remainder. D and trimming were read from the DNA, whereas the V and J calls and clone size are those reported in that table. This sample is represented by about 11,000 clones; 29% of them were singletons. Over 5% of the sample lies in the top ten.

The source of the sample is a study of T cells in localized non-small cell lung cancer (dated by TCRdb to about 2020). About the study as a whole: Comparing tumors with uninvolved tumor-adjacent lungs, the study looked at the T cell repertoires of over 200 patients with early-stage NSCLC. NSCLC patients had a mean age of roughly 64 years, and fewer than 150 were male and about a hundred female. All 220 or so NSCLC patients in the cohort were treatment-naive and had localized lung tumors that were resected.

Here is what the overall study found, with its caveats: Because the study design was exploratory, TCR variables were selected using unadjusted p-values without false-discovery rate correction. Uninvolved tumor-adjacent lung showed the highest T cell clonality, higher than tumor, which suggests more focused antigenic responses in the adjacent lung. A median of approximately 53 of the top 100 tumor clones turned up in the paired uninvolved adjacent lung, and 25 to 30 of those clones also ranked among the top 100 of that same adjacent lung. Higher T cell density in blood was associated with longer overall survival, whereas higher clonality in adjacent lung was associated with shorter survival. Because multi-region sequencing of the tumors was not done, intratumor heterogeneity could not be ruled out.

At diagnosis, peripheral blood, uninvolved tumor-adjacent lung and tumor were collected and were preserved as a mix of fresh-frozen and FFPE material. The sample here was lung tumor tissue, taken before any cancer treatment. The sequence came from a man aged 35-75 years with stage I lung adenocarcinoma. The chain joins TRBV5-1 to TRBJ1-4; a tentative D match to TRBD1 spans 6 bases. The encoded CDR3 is CASSLGGGPGATNEKLFF. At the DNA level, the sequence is TGCGCCAGCAGCTTGGGCGGGGGGCCAGGGGCAACTAATGAAAAACTGTTTTTT.